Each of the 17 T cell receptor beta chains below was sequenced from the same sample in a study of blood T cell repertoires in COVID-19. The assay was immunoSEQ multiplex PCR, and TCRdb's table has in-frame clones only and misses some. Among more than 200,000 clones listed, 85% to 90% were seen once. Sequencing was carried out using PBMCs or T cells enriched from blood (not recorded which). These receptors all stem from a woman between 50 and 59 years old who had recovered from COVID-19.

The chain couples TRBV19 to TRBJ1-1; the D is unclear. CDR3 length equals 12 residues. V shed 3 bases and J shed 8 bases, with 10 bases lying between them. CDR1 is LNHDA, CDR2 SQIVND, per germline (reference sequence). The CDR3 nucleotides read TGTGCCAGTAGTATGGACTGGACGGAAGCTTTCTTT. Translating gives CASSMDWTEAFF.

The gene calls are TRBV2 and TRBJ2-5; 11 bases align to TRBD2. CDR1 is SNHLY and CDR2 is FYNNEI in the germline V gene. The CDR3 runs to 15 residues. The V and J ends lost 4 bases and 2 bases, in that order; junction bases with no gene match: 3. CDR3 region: CASSVSGGVQETQYF. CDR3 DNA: TGTGCCAGCAGTGTTAGCGGGGGGGTTCAAGAGACCCAGTACTTC.

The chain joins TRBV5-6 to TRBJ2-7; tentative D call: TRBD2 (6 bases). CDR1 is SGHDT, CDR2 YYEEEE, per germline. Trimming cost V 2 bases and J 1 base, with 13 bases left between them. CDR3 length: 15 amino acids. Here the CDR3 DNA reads TGTGCCAGCAGCTTTCGGATAGCGGAATCCTACGAGCAGTACTTC. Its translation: CASSFRIAESYEQYF.

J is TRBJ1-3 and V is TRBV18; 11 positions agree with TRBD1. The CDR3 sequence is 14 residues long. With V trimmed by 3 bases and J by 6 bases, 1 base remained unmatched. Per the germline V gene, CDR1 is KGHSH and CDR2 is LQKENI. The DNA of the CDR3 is TGTGCCAGCTCACCCGGACAGGGGGCAAACACCATATATTTT. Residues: CASSPGQGANTIYF.

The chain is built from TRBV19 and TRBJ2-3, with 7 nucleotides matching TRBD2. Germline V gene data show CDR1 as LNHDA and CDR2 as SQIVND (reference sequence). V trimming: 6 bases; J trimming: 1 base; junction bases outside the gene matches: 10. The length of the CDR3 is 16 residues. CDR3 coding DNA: TGTGCCAGTAGCCAGACTGGACTAGGCGGCACAGATACGCAGTATTTT. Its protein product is CASSQTGLGGTDTQYF.

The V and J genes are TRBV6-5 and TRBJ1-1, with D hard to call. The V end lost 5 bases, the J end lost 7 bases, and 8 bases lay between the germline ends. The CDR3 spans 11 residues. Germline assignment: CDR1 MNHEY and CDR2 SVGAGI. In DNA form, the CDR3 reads TGTGCCAGCAGTAAACGGGGTGAAGCTTTCTTT. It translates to CASSKRGEAFF.

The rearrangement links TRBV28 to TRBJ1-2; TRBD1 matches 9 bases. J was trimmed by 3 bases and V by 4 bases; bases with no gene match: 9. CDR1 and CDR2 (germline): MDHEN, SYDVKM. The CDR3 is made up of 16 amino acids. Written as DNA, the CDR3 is TGTGCCAGCAGTTCCCCCTCTTACAGGGGGCACTATGGCTACACCTTC. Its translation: CASSSPSYRGHYGYTF.

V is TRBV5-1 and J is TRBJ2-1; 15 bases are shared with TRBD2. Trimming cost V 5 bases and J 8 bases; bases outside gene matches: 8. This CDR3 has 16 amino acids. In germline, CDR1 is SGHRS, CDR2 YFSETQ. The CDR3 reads CASRTGTSGRWDEQFF. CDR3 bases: TGCGCCAGCAGAACCGGGACTAGCGGGAGGTGGGATGAGCAGTTCTTC.

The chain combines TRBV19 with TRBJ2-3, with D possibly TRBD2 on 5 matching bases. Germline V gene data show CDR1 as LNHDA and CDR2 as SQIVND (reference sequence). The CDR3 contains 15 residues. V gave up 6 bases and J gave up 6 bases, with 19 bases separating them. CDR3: CASRRPGSPDDTQYF. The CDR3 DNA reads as TGTGCCAGTAGGCGACCGGGGTCTCCGGATGATACGCAGTATTTT.

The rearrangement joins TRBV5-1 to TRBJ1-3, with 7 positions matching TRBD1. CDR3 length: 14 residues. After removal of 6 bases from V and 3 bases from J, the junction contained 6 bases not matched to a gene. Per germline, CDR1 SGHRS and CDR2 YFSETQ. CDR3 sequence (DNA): TGCGCCAGCATGGAGGGGGCGGGTGGAAACACCATATATTTT. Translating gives CASMEGAGGNTIYF.

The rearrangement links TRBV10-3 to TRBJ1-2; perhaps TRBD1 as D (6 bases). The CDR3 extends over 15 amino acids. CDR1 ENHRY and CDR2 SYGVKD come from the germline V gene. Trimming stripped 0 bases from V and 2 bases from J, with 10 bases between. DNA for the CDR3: TGTGCCATCAGTGAGTCCCGGGACACAAACTATGGCTACACCTTC. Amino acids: CAISESRDTNYGYTF.

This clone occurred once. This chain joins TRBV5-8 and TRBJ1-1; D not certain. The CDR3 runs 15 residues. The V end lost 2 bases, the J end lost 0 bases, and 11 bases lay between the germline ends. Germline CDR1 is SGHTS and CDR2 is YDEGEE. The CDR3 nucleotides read TGTGCCAGCAGCTTCAGGCCGTTGATGAACACTGAAGCTTTCTTT. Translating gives CASSFRPLMNTEAFF.

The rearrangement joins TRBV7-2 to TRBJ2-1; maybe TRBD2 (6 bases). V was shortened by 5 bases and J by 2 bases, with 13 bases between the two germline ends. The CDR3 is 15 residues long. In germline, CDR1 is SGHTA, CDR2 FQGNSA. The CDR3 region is CASSTGTPTYNEQFF. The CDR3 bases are TGTGCCAGCAGCACCGGGACTCCCACCTACAATGAGCAGTTCTTC.

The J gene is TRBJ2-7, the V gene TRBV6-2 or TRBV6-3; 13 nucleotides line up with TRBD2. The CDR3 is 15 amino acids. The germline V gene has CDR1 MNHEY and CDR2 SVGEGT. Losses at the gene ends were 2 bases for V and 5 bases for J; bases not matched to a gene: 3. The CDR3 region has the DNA TGTGCCAGCAGTTACAGGACTAGCGGGAGTAACGAGCAGTACTTC. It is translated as CASSYRTSGSNEQYF.

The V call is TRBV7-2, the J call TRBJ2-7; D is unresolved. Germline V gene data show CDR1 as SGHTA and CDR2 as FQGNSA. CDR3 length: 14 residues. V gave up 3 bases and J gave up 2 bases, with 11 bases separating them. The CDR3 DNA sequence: TGTGCCAGCAGCTTGGCAGTGAACGCCTACGAGCAGTACTTC. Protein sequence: CASSLAVNAYEQYF.

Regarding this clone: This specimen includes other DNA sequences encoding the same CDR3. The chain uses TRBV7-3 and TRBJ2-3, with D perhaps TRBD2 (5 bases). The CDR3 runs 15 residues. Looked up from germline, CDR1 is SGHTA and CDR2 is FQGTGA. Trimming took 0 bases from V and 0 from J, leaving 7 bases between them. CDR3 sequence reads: CASSLTRGSTDTQYF. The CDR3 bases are TGTGCCAGCAGCTTAACTCGAGGGAGCACAGATACGCAGTATTTT.

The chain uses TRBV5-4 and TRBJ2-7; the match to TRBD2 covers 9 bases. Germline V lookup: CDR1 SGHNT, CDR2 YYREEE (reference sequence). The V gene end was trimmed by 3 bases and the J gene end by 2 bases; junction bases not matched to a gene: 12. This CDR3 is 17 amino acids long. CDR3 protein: CASSSDPASGKTYEQYF. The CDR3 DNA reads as TGTGCCAGCAGCTCTGACCCCGCTAGCGGGAAGACCTACGAGCAGTACTTC.